A single sample is the source of the 2 T cell receptor beta chains below, sequenced in a study of blood T cell repertoires in COVID-19. Here immunoSEQ multiplex PCR was the method, and the copy in TCRdb shows in-frame clones only, minus some. The sample carries more than 85,000 clones, around 80% recorded once. The specimen sequenced was peripheral blood. These receptors came from a human donor in a cohort sampled during active or convalescent COVID-19.

The chain has TRBV14 and TRBJ2-5; 8 bases align to TRBD2. This CDR3 has 16 amino acids. J lost 7 bases, V lost 1 base, and 11 bases had no gene match. Germline loops: CDR1 SGHDN, CDR2 FVKESK. The CDR3 here is CASSQGGTSSLGTQYF. The CDR3 bases are TGTGCCAGCAGCCAAGGGGGGACTAGTTCTTTGGGGACCCAGTACTTC.

The CDR3 DNA reads as TGTGCCAGTAGTATATCGGGGACAGATGAAAAACTGTTTTTT. Residues: CASSISGTDEKLFF. The chain employs TRBV19 and TRBJ1-4, with TRBD1 matching 7 bases. Germline V gives CDR1 LNHDA, CDR2 SQIVND (reference sequence). Trimming cost V 2 bases and J 6 bases; bases outside gene matches: 3. The CDR3 sequence is 14 residues long.